These T cell receptor beta chains were read from a single sample in a study of blood T cell repertoires in COVID-19. Assay used: immunoSEQ multiplex PCR; TCRdb lists only in-frame clones, some missing. The sample consists of 45,000 to 50,000 clones, roughly 85% of them appearing once. Sequenced sample: peripheral blood. These receptors were obtained from a woman of 80 years or more with COVID-19, enrolled during active disease. The CDR3 runs from the conserved cysteine through the conserved F or W. The D gene is left open where the match is weak. Clone size appears in some rows only: once, few, many, or a class for an expanded clone.

clone_size	d_call	v_call	j_call	cdr3_nt	cdr3_aa
.	TRBD2	TRBV7-2	TRBJ2-7	TGTGCCAGCAGCTGGGGGGGATCCTCCTACGAGCAGTACTTC	CASSWGGSSYEQYF
.	TRBD1	TRBV2	TRBJ2-7	TGTGCCAGTAGGGGGCTAGCCGTGGCCTACGAGCAGTACTTC	CASRGLAVAYEQYF
.	TRBD1	TRBV19	TRBJ1-6	TGTGCCAGTAGGGCTGACAGGGGGAGCTCCTATAATTCACCCCTCCACTTT	CASRADRGSSYNSPLHF
once	TRBD1	TRBV7-2	TRBJ1-2	TGTGCCAGCAGCTTCCCCGGGACAGGCGTCTATGGCTACACCTTC	CASSFPGTGVYGYTF
once	.	TRBV7-2	TRBJ1-3	TGTGCCAGCAGCCCCCCGGGTAATGGAAACACCATATATTTT	CASSPPGNGNTIYF
.	TRBD1	TRBV4-2	TRBJ1-3	TGTGCCAGCAGCTCCCTCACAGGGGTGGGAGGAAACACCATATATTTT	CASSSLTGVGGNTIYF
.	.	TRBV5-1	TRBJ2-2	TGCGCCAGCAGCTTAGGGGAATCCGGGGAGCTGTTTTTT	CASSLGESGELFF
.	TRBD1	TRBV4-3	TRBJ1-2	TGCGCCAGCAGCCTTACCGGGACAGGGGAACGTGGCTACACCTTC	CASSLTGTGERGYTF
.	TRBD2	TRBV6-2/TRBV6-3	TRBJ2-3	TGTGCCAGCAGTTGGGCGGGAGGGACAGATACGCAGTATTTT	CASSWAGGTDTQYF
.	.	TRBV6-5	TRBJ2-7	TGTGCCAGCAGTTACTCAACGGGCTACGAGCAGTACTTC	CASSYSTGYEQYF
.	.	TRBV28	TRBJ1-3	TGTGCCAGCAGTTTATCCGGGGGGCAAGGAAACACCATATATTTT	CASSLSGGQGNTIYF
.	.	TRBV7-2	TRBJ2-7	TGTGCCAGCAGCCCCGGGATCCTTATGGGGGAGCAGTACTTC	CASSPGILMGEQYF
.	TRBD1	TRBV3-1/TRBV3-2	TRBJ1-2	TGTGCCAGCAGCCTCACCCGGGACAGGGGGCGTTCTGGCTACACCTTC	CASSLTRDRGRSGYTF
.	.	TRBV24-1	TRBJ1-5	TGTGCCACCAGTCAGCCAGGGGCGATCAATCAGCCCCAGCATTTT	CATSQPGAINQPQHF
.	.	TRBV10-3	TRBJ1-4	TGTGCCATCAGTGATATCTTTAATGAAAAACTGTTTTTT	CAISDIFNEKLFF
.	TRBD2	TRBV6-1	TRBJ2-3	TGTGCCAGCAGTGAACGGCGGGGGAAAGTCACAGATACGCAGTATTTT	CASSERRGKVTDTQYF
.	.	TRBV11-3	TRBJ2-3	TGTGCCAGCAGCCCCCGGGTCAGCGGGACAGATACGCAGTATTTT	CASSPRVSGTDTQYF
.	TRBD1	TRBV11-2	TRBJ2-5	TGTGCCAGCAGCTCGCGGACAGGGAAAGAAGAGACCCAGTACTTC	CASSSRTGKEETQYF
.	.	TRBV10-3	TRBJ1-5	TGTGCCACCACTGACACAGGGCGCAATCAGCCCCAGCATTTT	CATTDTGRNQPQHF
once	.	TRBV28	TRBJ2-3	TGTGCCAGCAGTCCCCGGGGGGCGGGGTTAGATACGCAGTATTTT	CASSPRGAGLDTQYF
.	.	TRBV28	TRBJ2-4	TGTGCCAGCAGTCCGACCGCCCGGGGCATTCAGTACTTC	CASSPTARGIQYF
.	.	TRBV7-2	TRBJ1-1	TGTGCCAGCAGCCAACAGGCGACAACATACACTGAAGCTTTCTTT	CASSQQATTYTEAFF
.	.	TRBV7-2	TRBJ1-6	TGTGCCAGCAGCTTAGCGCAGTTACCCCTCCACTTT	CASSLAQLPLHF
.	.	TRBV12-3/TRBV12-4	TRBJ1-2	TGTGCCAGCAGTCCACACAGGGACGGCTACACCTTC	CASSPHRDGYTF
.	TRBD1	TRBV7-9	TRBJ2-7	TGTGCCAGCAGCTGGACAGGGGGCAACGAGCAGTACTTC	CASSWTGGNEQYF
.	.	TRBV5-8	TRBJ2-5	TGTGCCAGCAGCCGCTCACGGGGAGAGACCCAGTACTTC	CASSRSRGETQYF
.	.	TRBV5-6	TRBJ1-1	TGTGCCAGCAGCTTGGCCCCAAGGACCGGGGATTTCTTT	CASSLAPRTGDFF
.	TRBD2	TRBV18	TRBJ2-3	TGTGCCAGCTCACTGGGACTAGCGGGGGTCACAGATACGCAGTATTTT	CASSLGLAGVTDTQYF
few	TRBD1	TRBV7-2	TRBJ1-3	TGTGCCAGCAGCGCCCAACAGGGGGCATCTGGAAACACCATATATTTT	CASSAQQGASGNTIYF
.	.	TRBV7-2	TRBJ1-6	TGTGCCAGCAGAAACAGGGTAGGAAATTCACCCCTCCACTTT	CASRNRVGNSPLHF
.	.	TRBV7-3	TRBJ2-1	TGTGCCGACGGAAGGAGGAATAATAATGAGCAGTTCTTC	CADGRRNNNEQFF
.	TRBD1	TRBV4-1	TRBJ2-7	TGCGCCAGCAGCCAAGGGACAGGTTCGCTCTACGAGCAGTACTTC	CASSQGTGSLYEQYF
.	TRBD1	TRBV3-1/TRBV3-2	TRBJ1-4	TGTGCCAGCAGCCGAAGACAGGGGAATGAAAAACTGTTTTTT	CASSRRQGNEKLFF
.	.	TRBV11-2	TRBJ2-5	TGTGCCAGCAGCACACAAGAGACCCAGTACTTC	CASSTQETQYF
.	TRBD1	TRBV7-2	TRBJ1-2	TGTGCCAGCAGCTTAGCGGAGGTCCCAGGGGGCTATGGCTACACCTTC	CASSLAEVPGGYGYTF
.	.	TRBV6-5	TRBJ1-2	TGTGCCAGCACTACCCAAAGCCGGACAAGTAGTGGCTACACCTTC	CASTTQSRTSSGYTF
.	.	TRBV10-2	TRBJ2-3	TGCGCCAGCAGTGGGGGACACACAGATACGCAGTATTTT	CASSGGHTDTQYF
once	TRBD2	TRBV7-3	TRBJ2-2	TGTGCCAGCAGCCGCGGGGGGACGAACACCGGGGAGCTGTTTTTT	CASSRGGTNTGELFF
once	TRBD1	TRBV11-1	TRBJ1-1	TGTGCCAGCAGCTTAGTTCCACAGGGGAGGTTTACTGAAGCTTTCTTT	CASSLVPQGRFTEAFF
.	TRBD1	TRBV2	TRBJ2-1	TGTGCCGGACGCCGGCATGGACAGGGGTACAATGAGCAGTTCTTC	CAGRRHGQGYNEQFF
.	TRBD1	TRBV6-5	TRBJ1-4	TGTGCCAGCAGCGCGGGACAGCCTAATGAAAAACTGTTTTTT	CASSAGQPNEKLFF
.	.	TRBV12-3/TRBV12-4	TRBJ2-5	TGTGCCAGCAGACAGGGACAAGAGACCCAGTACTTC	CASRQGQETQYF
.	TRBD1	TRBV20-1	TRBJ1-6	TGCAGTGCTAGTGGGATAGACAGGGACCTCTGGAATTCACCCCTCCACTTT	CSASGIDRDLWNSPLHF
.	TRBD2	TRBV6-2/TRBV6-3	TRBJ2-2	TGTGCCAGCAGTTACCTCCCGCTAGCGGGGAGGGGGGAGCTGTTTTTT	CASSYLPLAGRGELFF
.	TRBD1	TRBV20-1	TRBJ1-5	TGCAGTGCTAGTAGGGACAGGGGGCGAAATCAGCCCCAGCATTTT	CSASRDRGRNQPQHF
.	TRBD1	TRBV6-2/TRBV6-3	TRBJ1-1	TGTGCCAGCAGTATAATGACAGGGCCCGAAGCTTTCTTT	CASSIMTGPEAFF
.	.	TRBV4-3	TRBJ2-2	TGCGCCAGCAGCCAAGTCCGGAACACCGGGGAGCTGTTTTTT	CASSQVRNTGELFF
few	.	TRBV28	TRBJ2-1	TGTGCCAGCAGGGGCCCCGGGACTGTTAATGAGCAGTTCTTC	CASRGPGTVNEQFF
.	.	TRBV12-1	TRBJ1-3	TGTGCCAGCAGCCGTCTTAATGTAGGGGACTCTGGAAACACCATATATTTT	CASSRLNVGDSGNTIYF
.	.	TRBV7-3	TRBJ2-1	TGTGCCAGCAGCGTGGGGAGTCTGGGTGAGCAGTTCTTC	CASSVGSLGEQFF
once	.	TRBV7-2	TRBJ2-7	TGTGCCAGCAGCTCCGGGGGGCTTGCGTACGAGCAGTACTTC	CASSSGGLAYEQYF
.	TRBD2	TRBV7-2	TRBJ2-3	TGTGCCAGCAGCTTCCAGCGGGGAACAGATACGCAGTATTTT	CASSFQRGTDTQYF
.	TRBD2	TRBV29-1	TRBJ2-1	TGCAGCGTGAAATGGACTAGCGGATACAATGAGCAGTTCTTC	CSVKWTSGYNEQFF
.	TRBD1	TRBV5-1	TRBJ1-2	TGCGCCAGCACCAAATCGACAGGGACTAACTATGGCTACACCTTC	CASTKSTGTNYGYTF
.	.	TRBV13	TRBJ1-3	TGTGCCAGCAGCCCCCGGGACTTAGGAAACACCATATATTTT	CASSPRDLGNTIYF
once	.	TRBV5-4	TRBJ1-6	TGTGCCAGCAGCTCGACAGGTCCTTCACCCCTCCACTTT	CASSSTGPSPLHF
.	.	TRBV27	TRBJ2-1	TGTGCCAGCAGTTTACGCCCCTCGGGAGACGATGAGCAGTTCTTC	CASSLRPSGDDEQFF